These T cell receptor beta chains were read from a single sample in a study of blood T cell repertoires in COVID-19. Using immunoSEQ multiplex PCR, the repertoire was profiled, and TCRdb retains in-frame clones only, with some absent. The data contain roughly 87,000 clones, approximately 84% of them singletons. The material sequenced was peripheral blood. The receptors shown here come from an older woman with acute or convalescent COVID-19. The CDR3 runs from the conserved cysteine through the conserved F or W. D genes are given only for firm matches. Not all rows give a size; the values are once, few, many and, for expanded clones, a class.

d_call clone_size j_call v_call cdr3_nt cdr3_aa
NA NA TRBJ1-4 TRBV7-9 TGTGCCAGCAGCTCTAGACAGATCTTTAATGAAAAACTGTTTTTT CASSSRQIFNEKLFF
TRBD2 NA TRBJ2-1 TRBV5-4 TGTGCCAGCAGCATAGCGGGGGGGGCATCCTACAATGAGCAGTTCTTC CASSIAGGASYNEQFF
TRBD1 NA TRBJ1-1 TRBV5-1 TGCGCCACCGCGACAGGGGGGGGGAACACTGAAGCTTTCTTT CATATGGGNTEAFF
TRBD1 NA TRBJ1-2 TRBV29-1 TGCAGCGTTTTGGGACAGGTGGAGGGAGGCTATGGCTACACCTTC CSVLGQVEGGYGYTF
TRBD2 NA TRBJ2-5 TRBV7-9 TGTGCCAGCAGCGGCGGACTAGCGGGAACCCAGTACTTC CASSGGLAGTQYF
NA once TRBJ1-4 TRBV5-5 TGTGCCAGCAGCTTGGGCAGGCGTTTGGAAAAACTGTTTTTT CASSLGRRLEKLFF
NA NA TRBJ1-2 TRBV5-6 TGTGCCAGCAGCTTGGCTGGCGGTGAAGGTGGCTACACCTTC CASSLAGGEGGYTF
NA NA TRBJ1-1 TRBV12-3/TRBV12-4 TGTGCCAGCAGTTCCGGGGGCACTGAAGCTTTCTTT CASSSGGTEAFF
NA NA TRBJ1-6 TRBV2 TGTGCCAGCAACACAGTCGCAAATTCACCCCTCCACTTT CASNTVANSPLHF
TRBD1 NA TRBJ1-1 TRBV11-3 TGTGCCAGCAGCCGTGACCGGGGACAGATTAACACTGAAGCTTTCTTT CASSRDRGQINTEAFF
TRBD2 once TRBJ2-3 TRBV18 TGTGCCAGCTCATCAATAGCGGGGAGCACAGATACGCAGTATTTT CASSSIAGSTDTQYF
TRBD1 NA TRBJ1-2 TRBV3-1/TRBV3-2 TGTGCCAGCAGCCCTTGGACAGGGGGCCATAACTATGGCTACACCTTC CASSPWTGGHNYGYTF
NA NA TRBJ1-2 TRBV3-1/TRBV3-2 TGTGCCAGCAGCCCCCGAGGGACTGCTGGGGGCTACACCTTC CASSPRGTAGGYTF
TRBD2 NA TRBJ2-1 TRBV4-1 TGCGCCAGCAGCCAAGGGGTCCTAGCGGGGGGGAACAATGAGCAGTTCTTC CASSQGVLAGGNNEQFF
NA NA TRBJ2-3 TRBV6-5 TGTGCCAGCAGTCGGGACTGGAGGGCCGAAGATACGCAGTATTTT CASSRDWRAEDTQYF
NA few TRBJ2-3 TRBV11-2 TGTGCCAGCAGCGACGGGAGCTCGTACACAGATACGCAGTATTTT CASSDGSSYTDTQYF
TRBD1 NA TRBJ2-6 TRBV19 TGTGCCATGGGACAGGCTGGGGCCAACGTCCTGACTTTC CAMGQAGANVLTF
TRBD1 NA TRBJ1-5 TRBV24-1 TGTGCCACCAGTGCAAGACAGGGGGAGCATCAGCCCCAGCATTTT CATSARQGEHQPQHF
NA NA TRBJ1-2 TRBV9 TGTGCCAGCAGCGTAGACGGGGGCTATGGCTACACCTTC CASSVDGGYGYTF
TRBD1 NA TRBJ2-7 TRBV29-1 TGCAGCGTTGAAGCCGCGGCAGGGGGCTACGAGCAGTACTTC CSVEAAAGGYEQYF
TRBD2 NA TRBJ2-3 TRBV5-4 TGTGCCAGCAGCTTAGTGCGGGGGGGGACCACAGATACGCAGTATTTT CASSLVRGGTTDTQYF
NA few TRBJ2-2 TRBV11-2 TGTGCCAGCAGCTTTGAGAGACTATCCACCGGGGAGCTGTTTTTT CASSFERLSTGELFF
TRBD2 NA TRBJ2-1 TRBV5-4 TGTGCCAGCAGCCACAGCGGGGGGGCCAATGAGCAGTTCTTC CASSHSGGANEQFF
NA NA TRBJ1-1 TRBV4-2 TGTGCCAGCAGCCCCTCCCAGGCAGAGAACACTGAAGCTTTCTTT CASSPSQAENTEAFF
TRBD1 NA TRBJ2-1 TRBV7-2 TGTGCCAGCAGCTCCTCGGGGACAGGGGTCCACAATGAGCAGTTCTTC CASSSSGTGVHNEQFF
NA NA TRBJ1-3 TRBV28 TGTGCCAGCAGTTTATTGGGTTCAGGTTTTGAAAACACCATATATTTT CASSLLGSGFENTIYF
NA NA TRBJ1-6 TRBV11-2 TGTGCCAGCAGCTCGGGGGGCTATAATTCACCCCTCCACTTT CASSSGGYNSPLHF
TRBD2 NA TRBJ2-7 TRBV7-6 TGTGCCAGCAGCAGACTAGCGGGGATCTCCTACGAGCAGTACTTC CASSRLAGISYEQYF
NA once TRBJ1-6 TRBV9 TGTGCCAGCAGCGTAGCAGATAATAATTCACCCCTCCACTTT CASSVADNNSPLHF
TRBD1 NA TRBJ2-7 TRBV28 TGTGCCAGCAGCAAGGGACAGTCGGCCTACGAGCAGTACTTC CASSKGQSAYEQYF
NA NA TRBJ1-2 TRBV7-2 TGTGCCAGCAGCTTAGGCGGCAGGGGTGCTGATGGCTACACCTTC CASSLGGRGADGYTF
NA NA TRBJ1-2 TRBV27 TGTGCCAGCAGTTTATCAGGGAGTAGTGGTGGCTACACCTTC CASSLSGSSGGYTF
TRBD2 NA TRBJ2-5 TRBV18 TGTGCCAGCTCAGCCGTCAGCGGGGGATCTGAGACCCAGTACTTC CASSAVSGGSETQYF
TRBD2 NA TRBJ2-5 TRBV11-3 TGTGCCAGCAGCGGTAGCGGGGATCAAGAGACCCAGTACTTC CASSGSGDQETQYF
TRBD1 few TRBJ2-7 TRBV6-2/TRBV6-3 TGTGCCAGCAGTTACGGGACAGGGAGCACCTACGAGCAGTACTTC CASSYGTGSTYEQYF
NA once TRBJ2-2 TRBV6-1 TGTGCCAGCAGTGAACGGGGGGCTGACACCGGGGAGCTGTTTTTT CASSERGADTGELFF
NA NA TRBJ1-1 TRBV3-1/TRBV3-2 TGTGCCAGCAGCCAAGGCCTCGGGACATTGAACACTGAAGCTTTCTTT CASSQGLGTLNTEAFF
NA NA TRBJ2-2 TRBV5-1 TGCGCCAGCAGCAGATCCCCGGGACAAAACACCGGGGAGCTGTTTTTT CASSRSPGQNTGELFF
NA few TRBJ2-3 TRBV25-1 TGTGCCAGCAGTGCGCGGAGGGGTACGCAGTATTTT CASSARRGTQYF
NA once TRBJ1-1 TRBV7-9 TGTGCCAGCAGCTACCGCGGCACTGAAGCTTTCTTT CASSYRGTEAFF
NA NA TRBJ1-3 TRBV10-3 TGTGCCATCAGCAACCCCAGGGTTTCTGGAAACACCATATATTTT CAISNPRVSGNTIYF
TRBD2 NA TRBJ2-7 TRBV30 TGTGCCTGGAGTGTCGGGGGGGTCTACGAGCAGTACTTC CAWSVGGVYEQYF
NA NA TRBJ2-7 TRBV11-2 TGTGCCAGCAGCCGAGTTCGCGGGAACTACGAGCAGTACTTC CASSRVRGNYEQYF
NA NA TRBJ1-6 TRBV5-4 TGTGCCAGCAGCTTTGCCGGTTCACCCCTCCACTTT CASSFAGSPLHF
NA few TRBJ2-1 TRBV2 TGTGCCAGCAGTGTTTCGAACGGGGGAGCCTACAATGAGCAGTTCTTC CASSVSNGGAYNEQFF
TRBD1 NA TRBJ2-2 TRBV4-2 TGTGCCAGCAGCCAAGAGTTGGCCACAGGGGCCTTTGACGTATCCGGGGAGCTGTTTTTT CASSQELATGAFDVSGELFF
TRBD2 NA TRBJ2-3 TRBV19 TGTGCCACCCACGGGGGGGCCCTGTCTAGCACAGATACGCAGTATTTT CATHGGALSSTDTQYF
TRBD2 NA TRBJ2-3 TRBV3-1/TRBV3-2 TGTGCCACCGGGGCTAGCGGGGGCCCCACAGATACGCAGTATTTT CATGASGGPTDTQYF
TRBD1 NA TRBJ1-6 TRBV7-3 TGTGCCAGCAGCAGCCAGGGGGGAGGTTCACCCCTCCACTTT CASSSQGGGSPLHF
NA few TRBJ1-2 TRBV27 TGTGCCAGCAGTCCGGGACAATTTTTTAACTATGGCTACACCTTC CASSPGQFFNYGYTF
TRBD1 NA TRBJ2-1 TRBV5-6 TGTGCCAGCAGCATCCCCCGGGACAGGAGGAACAATGAGCAGTTCTTC CASSIPRDRRNNEQFF
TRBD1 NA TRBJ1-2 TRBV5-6 TGTGCCAGCAGTCTCCGGGACAGGGCGTCTGTCTACACCTTC CASSLRDRASVYTF
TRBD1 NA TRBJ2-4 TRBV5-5 TGTGCCAGCAGCTTAACAGGGGTCTCCAAAAACATTCAGTACTTC CASSLTGVSKNIQYF
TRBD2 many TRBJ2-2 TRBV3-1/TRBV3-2 TGTGCCAGCAGCCTCGGGGGGGCGCGGGGCGGGGAGCTGTTTTTT CASSLGGARGGELFF